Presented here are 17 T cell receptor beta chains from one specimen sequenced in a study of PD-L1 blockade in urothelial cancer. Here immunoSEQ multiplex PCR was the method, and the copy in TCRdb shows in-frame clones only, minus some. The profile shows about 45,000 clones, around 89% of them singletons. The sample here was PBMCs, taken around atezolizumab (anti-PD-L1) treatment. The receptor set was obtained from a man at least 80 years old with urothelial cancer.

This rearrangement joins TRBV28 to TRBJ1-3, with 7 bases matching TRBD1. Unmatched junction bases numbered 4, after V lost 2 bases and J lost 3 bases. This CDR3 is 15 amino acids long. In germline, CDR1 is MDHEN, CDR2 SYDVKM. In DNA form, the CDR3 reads TGTGCCAGCAGTTTAGGAGCAGGGGGTGGAAACACCATATATTTT. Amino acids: CASSLGAGGGNTIYF.

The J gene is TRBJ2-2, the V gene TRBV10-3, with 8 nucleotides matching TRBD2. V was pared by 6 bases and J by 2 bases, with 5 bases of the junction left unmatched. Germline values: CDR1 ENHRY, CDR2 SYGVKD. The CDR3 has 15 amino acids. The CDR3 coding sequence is TGTGCCATCAGCCCGGGGACTAGAAACACCGGGGAGCTGTTTTTT. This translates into CAISPGTRNTGELFF.

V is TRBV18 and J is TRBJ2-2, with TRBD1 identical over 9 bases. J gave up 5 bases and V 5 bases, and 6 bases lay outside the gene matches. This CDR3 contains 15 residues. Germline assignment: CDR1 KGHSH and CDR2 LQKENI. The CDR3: CASSSGTGRTGELFF. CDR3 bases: TGTGCCAGCTCATCCGGGACAGGGAGGACCGGGGAGCTGTTTTTT.

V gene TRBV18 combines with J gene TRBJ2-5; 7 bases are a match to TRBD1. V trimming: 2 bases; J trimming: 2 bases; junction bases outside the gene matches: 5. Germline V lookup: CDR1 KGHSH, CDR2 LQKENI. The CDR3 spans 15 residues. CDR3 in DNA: TGTGCCAGCTCACCATGGGACAGACTACAAGAGACCCAGTACTTC. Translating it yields CASSPWDRLQETQYF.

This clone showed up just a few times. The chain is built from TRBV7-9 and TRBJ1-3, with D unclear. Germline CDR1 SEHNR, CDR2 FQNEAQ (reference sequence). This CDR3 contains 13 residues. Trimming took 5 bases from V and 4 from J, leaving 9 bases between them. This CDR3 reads CASSLAGGNTIYF. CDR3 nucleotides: TGTGCCAGCAGCCTCGCAGGCGGAAACACCATATATTTT.

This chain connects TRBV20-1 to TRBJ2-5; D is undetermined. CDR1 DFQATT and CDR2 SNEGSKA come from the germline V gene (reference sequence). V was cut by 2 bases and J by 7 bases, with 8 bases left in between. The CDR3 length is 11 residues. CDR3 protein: CSARPPGTQYF. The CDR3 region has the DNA TGCAGTGCTAGACCCCCAGGGACCCAGTACTTC.

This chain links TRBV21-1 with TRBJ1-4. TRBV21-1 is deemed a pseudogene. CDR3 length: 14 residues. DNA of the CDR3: TGTGCCAGGGAAGGCAGGCCGGGGAATGAAAAACTGTTTTTT. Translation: CAREGRPGNEKLFF.

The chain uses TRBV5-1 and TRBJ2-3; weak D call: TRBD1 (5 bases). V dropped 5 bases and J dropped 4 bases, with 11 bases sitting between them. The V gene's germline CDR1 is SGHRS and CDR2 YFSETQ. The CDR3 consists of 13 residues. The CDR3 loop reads CASSWKGPDTQYF. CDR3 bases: TGCGCCAGCAGTTGGAAGGGGCCAGATACGCAGTATTTT.

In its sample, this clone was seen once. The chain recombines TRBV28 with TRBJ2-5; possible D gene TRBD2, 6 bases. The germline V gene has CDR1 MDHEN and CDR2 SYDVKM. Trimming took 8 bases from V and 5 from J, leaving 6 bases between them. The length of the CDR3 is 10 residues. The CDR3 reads CASGGETQYF. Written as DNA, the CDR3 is TGTGCCAGCGGGGGGGAGACCCAGTACTTC.

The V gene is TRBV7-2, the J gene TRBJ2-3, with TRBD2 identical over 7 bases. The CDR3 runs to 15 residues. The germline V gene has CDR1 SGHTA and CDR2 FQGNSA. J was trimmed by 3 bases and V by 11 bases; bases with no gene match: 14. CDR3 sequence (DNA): TGTGCCGGTTCTACCCCGAGCGGGAAAACAGATACGCAGTATTTT. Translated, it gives CAGSTPSGKTDTQYF.

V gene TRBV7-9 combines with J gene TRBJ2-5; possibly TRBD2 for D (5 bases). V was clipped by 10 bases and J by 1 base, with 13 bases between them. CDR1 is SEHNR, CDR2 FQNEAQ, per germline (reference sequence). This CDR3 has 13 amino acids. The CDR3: CATRRGSQETQYF. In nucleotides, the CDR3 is TGTGCCACCCGGAGAGGGTCCCAAGAGACCCAGTACTTC.

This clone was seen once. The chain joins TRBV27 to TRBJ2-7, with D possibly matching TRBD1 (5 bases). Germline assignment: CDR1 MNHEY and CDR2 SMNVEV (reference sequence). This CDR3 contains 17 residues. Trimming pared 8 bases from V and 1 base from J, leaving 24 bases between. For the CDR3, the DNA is TGTGCCAGCTCCCAGTCGTCAGGCAGGGATCGATCCTACGAGCAGTACTTC. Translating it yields CASSQSSGRDRSYEQYF.

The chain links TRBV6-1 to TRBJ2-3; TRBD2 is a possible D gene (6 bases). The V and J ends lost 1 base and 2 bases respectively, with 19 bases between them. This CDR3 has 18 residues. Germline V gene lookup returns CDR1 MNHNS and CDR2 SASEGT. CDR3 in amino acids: CASSEERGGPDLTDTQYF. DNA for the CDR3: TGTGCCAGCAGTGAAGAGAGGGGAGGTCCTGACCTCACAGATACGCAGTATTTT.

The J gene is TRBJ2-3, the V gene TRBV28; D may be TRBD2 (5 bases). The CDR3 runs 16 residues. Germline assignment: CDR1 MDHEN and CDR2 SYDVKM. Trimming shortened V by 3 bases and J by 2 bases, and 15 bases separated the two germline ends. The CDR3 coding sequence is TGTGCCAGCAGTTTTTGGCGGACTTCTCCCACAGATACGCAGTATTTT. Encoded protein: CASSFWRTSPTDTQYF.

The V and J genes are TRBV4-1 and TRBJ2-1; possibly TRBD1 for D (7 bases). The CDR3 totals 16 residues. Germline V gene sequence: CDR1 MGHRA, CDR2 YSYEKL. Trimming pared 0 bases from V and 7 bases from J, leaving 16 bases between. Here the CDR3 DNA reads TGCGCCAGCAGCCAAGAGGAGGGGGCGTTTGGAAATGAGCAGTTCTTC. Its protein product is CASSQEEGAFGNEQFF.

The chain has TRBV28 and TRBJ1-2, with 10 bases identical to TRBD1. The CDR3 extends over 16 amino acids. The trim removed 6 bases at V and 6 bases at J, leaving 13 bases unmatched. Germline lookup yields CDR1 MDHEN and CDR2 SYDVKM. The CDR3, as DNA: TGTGCCAGCAGCGTCTGGGAAATAGGACAGGGGGATGGCTACACCTTC. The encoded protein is CASSVWEIGQGDGYTF.

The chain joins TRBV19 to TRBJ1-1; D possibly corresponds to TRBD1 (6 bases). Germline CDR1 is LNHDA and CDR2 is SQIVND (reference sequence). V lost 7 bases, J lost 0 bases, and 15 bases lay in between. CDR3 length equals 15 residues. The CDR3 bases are TGTGCCAGTACCCTCCCGACAGGCATGAACACTGAAGCTTTCTTT. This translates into CASTLPTGMNTEAFF.